This T cell receptor (beta chain) was identified during a study of cytomegalovirus exposure and HLA in healthy donors. Study-level background: Earlier, 150 million to 200 million T cells were analyzed, and 117 million unique TCR beta sequences were found among them.

The study ran its PCR with 60 Vbeta and 13 Jbeta primers. Repertoires were generated with immunoSEQ multiplex PCR, while TCRdb's copy carries only in-frame clones and drops some. The sample consists of approximately 110,000 clones, 65% to 80% of them appearing once. The CDR3 extends over 16 amino acids. Trimming removed 2 bases from V and 4 bases from J, with 17 bases in between. The germline gives CDR1 KGHSH, CDR2 LQKENI. Findings and caveats of the study: It was only CMV serostatus that was available as immune exposure information. TCR beta sequences numbering roughly 18,000 were associated with HLA alleles at 0.05 false discovery rate in a later analysis. TCR beta chain V- and J-gene trimming was linked, in a later analysis, to a missense variant in DCLRE1C.

Details on this clone: Its target is not known.

What was sequenced was PBMCs. The TCR was taken from a human donor in good health. The chain joins TRBV18 to TRBJ1-2, with D tentatively TRBD1 (6 bases). As DNA, the CDR3 is TGTGCCAGCTCACCATCCCAACAGGGCACGGGCTATGGCTACACCTTC. Translating it yields CASSPSQQGTGYGYTF.